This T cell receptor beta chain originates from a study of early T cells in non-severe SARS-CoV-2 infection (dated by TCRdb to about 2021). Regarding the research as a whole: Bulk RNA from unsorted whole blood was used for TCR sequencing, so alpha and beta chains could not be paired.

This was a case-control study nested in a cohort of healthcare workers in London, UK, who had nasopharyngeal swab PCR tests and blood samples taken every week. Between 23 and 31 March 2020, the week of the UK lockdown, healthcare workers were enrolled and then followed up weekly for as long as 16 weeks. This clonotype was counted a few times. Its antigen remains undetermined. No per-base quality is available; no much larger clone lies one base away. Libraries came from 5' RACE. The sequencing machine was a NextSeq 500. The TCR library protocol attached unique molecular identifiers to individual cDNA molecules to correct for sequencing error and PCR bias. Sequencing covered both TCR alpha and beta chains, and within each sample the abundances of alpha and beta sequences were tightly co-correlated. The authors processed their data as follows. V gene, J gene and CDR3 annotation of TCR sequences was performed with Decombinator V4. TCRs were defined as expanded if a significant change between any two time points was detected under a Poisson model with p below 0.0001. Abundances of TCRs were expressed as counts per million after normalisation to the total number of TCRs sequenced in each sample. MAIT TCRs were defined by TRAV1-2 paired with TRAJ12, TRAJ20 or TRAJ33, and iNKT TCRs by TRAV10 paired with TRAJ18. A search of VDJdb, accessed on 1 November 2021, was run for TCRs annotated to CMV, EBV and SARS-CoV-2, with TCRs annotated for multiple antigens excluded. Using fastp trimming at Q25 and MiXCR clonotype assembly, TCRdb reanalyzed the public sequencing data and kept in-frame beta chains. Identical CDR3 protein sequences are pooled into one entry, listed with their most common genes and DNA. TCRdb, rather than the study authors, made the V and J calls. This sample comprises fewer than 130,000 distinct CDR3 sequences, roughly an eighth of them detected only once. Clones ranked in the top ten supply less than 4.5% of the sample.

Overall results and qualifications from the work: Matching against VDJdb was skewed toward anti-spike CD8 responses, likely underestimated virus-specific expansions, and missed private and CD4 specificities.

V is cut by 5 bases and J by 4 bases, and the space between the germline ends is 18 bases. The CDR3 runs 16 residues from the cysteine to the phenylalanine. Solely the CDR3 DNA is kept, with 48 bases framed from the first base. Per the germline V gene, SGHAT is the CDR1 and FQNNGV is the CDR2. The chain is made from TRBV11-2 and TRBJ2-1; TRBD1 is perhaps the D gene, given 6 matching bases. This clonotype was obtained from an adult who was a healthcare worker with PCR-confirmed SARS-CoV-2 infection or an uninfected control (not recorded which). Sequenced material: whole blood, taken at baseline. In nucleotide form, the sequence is TGTGCCAGCAGCCAGGGGAGTAGCTGGCTTTACAATGAGCAGTTCTTC. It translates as CASSQGSSWLYNEQFF.